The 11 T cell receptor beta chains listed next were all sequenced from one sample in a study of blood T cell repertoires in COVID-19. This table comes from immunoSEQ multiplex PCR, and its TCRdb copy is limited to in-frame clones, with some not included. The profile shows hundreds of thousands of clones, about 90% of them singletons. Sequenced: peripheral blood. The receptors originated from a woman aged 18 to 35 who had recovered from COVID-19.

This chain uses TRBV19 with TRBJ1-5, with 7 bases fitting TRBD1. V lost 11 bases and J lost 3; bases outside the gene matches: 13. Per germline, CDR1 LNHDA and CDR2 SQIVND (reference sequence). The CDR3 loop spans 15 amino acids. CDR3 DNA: TGTGCCGCAAAACAGAACAGGGGTAACAATCAGCCCCAGCATTTT. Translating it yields CAAKQNRGNNQPQHF. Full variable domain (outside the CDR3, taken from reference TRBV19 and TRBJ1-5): DGGITQSPKYLFRKEGQNVTLSCEQNLNHDAMYWYRQDPGQGLRLIYYSQIVNDFQKGDIAEGYSVSREKKESFPLTVTSAQKNPTAFYLCAAKQNRGNNQPQHFGDGTRLSIL.

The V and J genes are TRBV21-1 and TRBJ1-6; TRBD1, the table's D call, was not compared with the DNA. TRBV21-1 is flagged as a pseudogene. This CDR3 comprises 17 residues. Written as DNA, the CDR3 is TGTGCCAGCAGCAACGGACAGACAGTTCTATATAATTCACCCCTCCACTTT. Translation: CASSNGQTVLYNSPLHF.

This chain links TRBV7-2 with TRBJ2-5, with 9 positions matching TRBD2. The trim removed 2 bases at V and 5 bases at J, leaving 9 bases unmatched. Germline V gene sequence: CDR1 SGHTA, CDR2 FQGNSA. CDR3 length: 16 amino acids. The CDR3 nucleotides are TGTGCCAGCAGCTTATCGACAGCGGGAGGAGTTGAGACCCAGTACTTC. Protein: CASSLSTAGGVETQYF.

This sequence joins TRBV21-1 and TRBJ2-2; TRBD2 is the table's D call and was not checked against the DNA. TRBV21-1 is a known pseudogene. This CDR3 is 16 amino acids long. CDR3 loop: CASSKGGGTNTGELFF. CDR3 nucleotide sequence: TGTGCCAGCAGCAAAGGGGGCGGGACGAACACCGGGGAGCTGTTTTTT.

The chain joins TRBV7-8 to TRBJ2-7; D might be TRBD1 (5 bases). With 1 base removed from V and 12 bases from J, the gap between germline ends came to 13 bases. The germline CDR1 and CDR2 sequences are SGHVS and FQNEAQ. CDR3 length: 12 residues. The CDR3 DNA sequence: TGTGCCAGCAGCTTAGAATTAGGGGCGGTGTACGTC. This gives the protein CASSLELGAVYV.

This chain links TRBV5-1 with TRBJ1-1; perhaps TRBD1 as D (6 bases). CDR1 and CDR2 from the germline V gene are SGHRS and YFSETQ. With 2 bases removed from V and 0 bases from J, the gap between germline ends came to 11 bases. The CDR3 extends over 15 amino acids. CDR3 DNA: TGCGCCAGCAGCTTTCGGACAGACATGAACACTGAAGCTTTCTTT. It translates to CASSFRTDMNTEAFF.

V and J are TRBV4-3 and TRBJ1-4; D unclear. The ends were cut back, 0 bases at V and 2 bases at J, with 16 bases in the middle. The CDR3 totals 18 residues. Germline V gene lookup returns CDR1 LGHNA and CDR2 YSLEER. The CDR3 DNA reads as TGCGCCAGCAGCCAAGATCGCCCCGCCGCTCGGACTAATGAAAAACTGTTTTTT. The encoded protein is CASSQDRPAARTNEKLFF.

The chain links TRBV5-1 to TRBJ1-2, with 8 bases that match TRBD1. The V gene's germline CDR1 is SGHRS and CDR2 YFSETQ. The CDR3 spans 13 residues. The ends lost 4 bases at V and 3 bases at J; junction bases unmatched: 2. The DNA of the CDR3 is TGCGCCAGCAGCCCAGGGGGCGACTATGGCTACACCTTC. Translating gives CASSPGGDYGYTF.

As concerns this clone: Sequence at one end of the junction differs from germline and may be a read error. In nucleotides, the CDR3 is TGTGCCAGTAGTATACCGGGAGCTCAAGGTTCGGTCTTC. Encoded protein: CASSIPGAQGSVF. The rearrangement uses TRBV19 and TRBJ2-1; maybe TRBD2 (6 bases). The CDR3 sequence is 13 residues long. In germline, CDR1 is LNHDA, CDR2 SQIVND (reference sequence). The full variable domain, in which reference TRBV19 and TRBJ2-1 provide the parts outside the CDR3, is DGGITQSPKYLFRKEGQNVTLSCEQNLNHDAMYWYRQDPGQGLRLIYYSQIVNDFQKGDIAEGYSVSREKKESFPLTVTSAQKNPTAFYLCASSIPGAQGSVFGPGTRLTVL.

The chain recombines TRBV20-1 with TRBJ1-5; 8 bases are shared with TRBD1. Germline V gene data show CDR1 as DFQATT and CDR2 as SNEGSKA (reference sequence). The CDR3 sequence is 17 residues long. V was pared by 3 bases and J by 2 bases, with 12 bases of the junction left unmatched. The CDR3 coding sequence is TGCAGTGCTAGTATTCCCAGGGGGCCGGGTGGCAATCAGCCCCAGCATTTT. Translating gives CSASIPRGPGGNQPQHF.

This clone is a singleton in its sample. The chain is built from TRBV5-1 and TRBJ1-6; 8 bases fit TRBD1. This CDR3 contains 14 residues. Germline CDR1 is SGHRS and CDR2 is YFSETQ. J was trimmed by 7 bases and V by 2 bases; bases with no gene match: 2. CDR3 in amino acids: CASSLRQGNSPLHF. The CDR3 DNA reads TGCGCCAGCAGCTTAAGACAGGGGAATTCACCCCTCCACTTT.